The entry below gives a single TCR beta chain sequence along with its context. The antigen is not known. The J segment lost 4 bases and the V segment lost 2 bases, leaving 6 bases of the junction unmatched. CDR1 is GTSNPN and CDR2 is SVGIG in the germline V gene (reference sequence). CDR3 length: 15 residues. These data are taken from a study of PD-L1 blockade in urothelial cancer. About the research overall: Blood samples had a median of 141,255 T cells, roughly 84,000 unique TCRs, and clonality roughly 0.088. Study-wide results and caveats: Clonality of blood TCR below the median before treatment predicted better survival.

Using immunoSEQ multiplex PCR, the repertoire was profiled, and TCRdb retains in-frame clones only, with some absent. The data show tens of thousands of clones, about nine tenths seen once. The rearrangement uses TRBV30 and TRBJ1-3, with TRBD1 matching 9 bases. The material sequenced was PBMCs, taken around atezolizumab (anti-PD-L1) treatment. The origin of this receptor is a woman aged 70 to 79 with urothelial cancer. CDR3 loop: CAWSRGQGSGNTIYF. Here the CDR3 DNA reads TGTGCCTGGAGTCGCGGACAGGGGAGCGGAAACACCATATATTTT. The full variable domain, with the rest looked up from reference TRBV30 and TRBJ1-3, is SQTIHQWPATLVQPVGSPLSLECTVEGTSNPNLYWYRQAAGRGLQLLFYSVGIGQISSEVPQNLSASRPQDRQFILSSKKLLLSDSGFYLCAWSRGQGSGNTIYFGEGSWLTVV.